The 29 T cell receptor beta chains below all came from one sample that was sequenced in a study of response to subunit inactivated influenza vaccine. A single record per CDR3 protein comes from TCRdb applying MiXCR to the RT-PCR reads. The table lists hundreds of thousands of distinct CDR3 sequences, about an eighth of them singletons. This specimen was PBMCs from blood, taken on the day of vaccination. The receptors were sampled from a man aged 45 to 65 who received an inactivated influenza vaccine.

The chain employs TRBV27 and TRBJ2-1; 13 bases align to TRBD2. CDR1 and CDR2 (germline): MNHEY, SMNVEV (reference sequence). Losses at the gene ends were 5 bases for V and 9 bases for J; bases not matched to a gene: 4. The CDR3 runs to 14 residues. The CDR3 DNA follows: TGTGCCAGCAGTGTAGGACTAGCGGGAGCTGAGCAGTTCTTC. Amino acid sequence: CASSVGLAGAEQFF.

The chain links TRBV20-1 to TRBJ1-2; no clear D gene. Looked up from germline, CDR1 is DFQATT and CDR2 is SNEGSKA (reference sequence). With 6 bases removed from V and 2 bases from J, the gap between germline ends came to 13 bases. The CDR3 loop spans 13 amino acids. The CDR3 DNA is TGCAGTGCCCCGAATGTTGCGAACTATGGCTACACCTTC. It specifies CSAPNVANYGYTF.

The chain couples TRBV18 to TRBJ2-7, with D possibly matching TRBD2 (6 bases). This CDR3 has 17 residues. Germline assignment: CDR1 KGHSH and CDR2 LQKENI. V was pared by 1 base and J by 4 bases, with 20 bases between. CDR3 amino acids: CASSPRRQEGLRYEQYF. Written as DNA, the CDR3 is TGTGCCAGCTCACCACGAAGGCAGGAGGGCCTCAGGTACGAGCAGTACTTC.

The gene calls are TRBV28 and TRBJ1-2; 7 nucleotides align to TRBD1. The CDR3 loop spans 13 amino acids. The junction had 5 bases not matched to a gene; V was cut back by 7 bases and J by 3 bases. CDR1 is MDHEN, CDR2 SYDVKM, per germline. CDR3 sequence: CASIHRGHYGYTF. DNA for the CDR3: TGTGCCAGCATTCACAGGGGACACTATGGCTACACCTTC.

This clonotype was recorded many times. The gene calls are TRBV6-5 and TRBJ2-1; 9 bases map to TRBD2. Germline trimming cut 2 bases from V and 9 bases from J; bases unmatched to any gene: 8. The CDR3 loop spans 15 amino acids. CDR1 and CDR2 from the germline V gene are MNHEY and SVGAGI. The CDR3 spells CASSYRAGGFGEQFF. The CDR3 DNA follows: TGTGCCAGCAGTTACCGAGCGGGAGGTTTCGGTGAGCAGTTCTTC.

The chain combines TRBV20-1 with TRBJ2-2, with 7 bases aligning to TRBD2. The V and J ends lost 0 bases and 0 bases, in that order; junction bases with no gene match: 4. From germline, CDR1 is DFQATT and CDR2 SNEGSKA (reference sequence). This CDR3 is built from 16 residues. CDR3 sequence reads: CSARDWRGTNTGELFF. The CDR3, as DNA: TGCAGTGCTAGAGATTGGCGGGGGACGAACACCGGGGAGCTGTTTTTT.

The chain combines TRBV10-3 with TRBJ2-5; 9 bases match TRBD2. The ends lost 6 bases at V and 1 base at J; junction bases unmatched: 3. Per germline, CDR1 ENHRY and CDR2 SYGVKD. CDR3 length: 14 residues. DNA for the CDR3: TGTGCCATCAGGACTAGCGGAGCCCAAGAGACCCAGTACTTC. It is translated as CAIRTSGAQETQYF.

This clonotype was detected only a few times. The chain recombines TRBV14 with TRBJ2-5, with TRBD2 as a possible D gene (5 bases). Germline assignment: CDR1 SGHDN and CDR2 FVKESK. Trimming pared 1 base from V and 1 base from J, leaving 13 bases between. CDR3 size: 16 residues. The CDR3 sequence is CASSQGLSDFQETQYF. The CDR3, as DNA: TGTGCCAGCAGCCAAGGCTTGTCGGACTTCCAAGAGACCCAGTACTTC.

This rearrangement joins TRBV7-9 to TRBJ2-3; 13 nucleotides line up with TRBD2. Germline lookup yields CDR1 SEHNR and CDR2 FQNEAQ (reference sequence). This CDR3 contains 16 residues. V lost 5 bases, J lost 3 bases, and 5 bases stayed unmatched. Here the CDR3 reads CASSNGLAGVTDTQYF. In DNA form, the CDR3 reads TGTGCCAGCAGCAACGGACTAGCGGGAGTTACAGATACGCAGTATTTT. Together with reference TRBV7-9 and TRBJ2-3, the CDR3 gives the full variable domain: DTGVSQNPRHKITKRGQNVTFRCDPISEHNRLYWYRQTLGQGPEFLTYFQNEAQLEKSRLLSDRFSAERPKGSFSTLEIQRTEQGDSAMYLCASSNGLAGVTDTQYFGPGTRLTVL.

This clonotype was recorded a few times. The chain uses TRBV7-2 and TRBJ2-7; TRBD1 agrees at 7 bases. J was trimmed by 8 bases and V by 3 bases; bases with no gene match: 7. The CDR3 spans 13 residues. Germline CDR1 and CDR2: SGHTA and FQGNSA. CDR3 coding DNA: TGTGCCAGCAGCTTCCCTCAGGGGGTGAAGCAGTACTTC. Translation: CASSFPQGVKQYF.

CDR3 loop: CSASLRDYGYTF. In DNA form, the CDR3 reads TGCAGTGCTAGTCTCAGGGACTATGGCTACACCTTC. V gene TRBV20-1 combines with J gene TRBJ1-2; D may be TRBD1 (5 bases). There are 12 residues in the CDR3. The germline V and J ends were trimmed by 3 bases and 3 bases, with 8 bases remaining between them. Germline V gene data show CDR1 as DFQATT and CDR2 as SNEGSKA (reference sequence).

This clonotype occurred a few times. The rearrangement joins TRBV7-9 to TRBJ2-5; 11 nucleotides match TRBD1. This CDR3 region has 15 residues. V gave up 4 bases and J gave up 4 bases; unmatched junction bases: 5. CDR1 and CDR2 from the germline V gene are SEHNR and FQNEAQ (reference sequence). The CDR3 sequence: CASSYPGQGGETQYF. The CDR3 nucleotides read TGTGCCAGCAGCTATCCGGGACAGGGGGGAGAGACCCAGTACTTC.

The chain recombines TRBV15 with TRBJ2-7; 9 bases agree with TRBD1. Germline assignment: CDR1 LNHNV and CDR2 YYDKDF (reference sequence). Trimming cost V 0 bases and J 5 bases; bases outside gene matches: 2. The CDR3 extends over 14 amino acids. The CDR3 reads CATSREGTGNEQYF. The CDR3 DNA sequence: TGTGCCACCAGCAGAGAAGGGACAGGGAACGAGCAGTACTTC. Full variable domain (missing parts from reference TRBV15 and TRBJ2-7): DAMVIQNPRYQVTQFGKPVTLSCSQTLNHNVMYWYQQKSSQAPKLLFHYYDKDFNNEADTPDNFQSRRPNTSFCFLDIRSPGLGDTAMYLCATSREGTGNEQYFGPGTRLTVT.

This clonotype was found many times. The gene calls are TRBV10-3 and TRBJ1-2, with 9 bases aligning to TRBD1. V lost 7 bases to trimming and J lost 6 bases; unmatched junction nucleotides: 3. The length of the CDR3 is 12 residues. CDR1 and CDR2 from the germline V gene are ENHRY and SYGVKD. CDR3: CAIKGTGNGYTF. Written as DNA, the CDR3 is TGTGCCATCAAAGGGACAGGGAATGGCTACACCTTC.

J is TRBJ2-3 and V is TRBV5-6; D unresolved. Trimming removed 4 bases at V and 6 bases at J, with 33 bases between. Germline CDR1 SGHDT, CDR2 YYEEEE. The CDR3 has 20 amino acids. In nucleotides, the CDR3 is TGTGCCAGCAGCCCTATTCCGGGTGCCGCCCGCAAACGGTCCTTGGATACGCAGTATTTT. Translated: CASSPIPGAARKRSLDTQYF. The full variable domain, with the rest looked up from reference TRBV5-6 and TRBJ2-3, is DAGVTQSPTHLIKTRGQQVTLRCSPKSGHDTVSWYQQALGQGPQFIFQYYEEEERQRGNFPDRFSGHQFPNYSSELNVNALLLGDSALYLCASSPIPGAARKRSLDTQYFGPGTRLTVL.

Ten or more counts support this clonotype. The CDR3 DNA sequence: TGTGCCAGCAGCCCCACAGGGCCGAGGGACATTCAGTACTTC. It codes for CASSPTGPRDIQYF. This chain uses TRBV12-3 or TRBV12-4 with TRBJ2-4; TRBD1 might be the D (6 bases). Between the trimmed V and J ends, which lost 6 bases and 8 bases, there was a span of 17 bases. CDR3 length: 14 amino acids.

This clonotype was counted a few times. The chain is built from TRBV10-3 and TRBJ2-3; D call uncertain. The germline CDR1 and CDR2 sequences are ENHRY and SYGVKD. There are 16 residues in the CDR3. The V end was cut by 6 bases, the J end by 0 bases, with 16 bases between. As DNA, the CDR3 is TGTGCCATCAGGAAGACGAGTAACCCTAGCACAGATACGCAGTATTTT. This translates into CAIRKTSNPSTDTQYF.

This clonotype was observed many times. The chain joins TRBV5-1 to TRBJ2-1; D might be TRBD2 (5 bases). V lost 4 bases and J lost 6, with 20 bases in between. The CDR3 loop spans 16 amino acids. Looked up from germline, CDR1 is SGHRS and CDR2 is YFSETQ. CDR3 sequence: CASSLSAGLLLNEQFF. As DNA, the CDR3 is TGCGCCAGCAGCCTCAGTGCAGGACTTCTCCTCAATGAGCAGTTCTTC.

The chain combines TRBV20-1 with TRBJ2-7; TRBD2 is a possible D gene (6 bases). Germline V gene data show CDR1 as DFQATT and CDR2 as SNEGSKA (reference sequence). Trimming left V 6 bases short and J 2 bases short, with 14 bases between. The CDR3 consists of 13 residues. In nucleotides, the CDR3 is TGCAGTGCGGCTGGAGGGAGCCCCTACGAGCAGTACTTC. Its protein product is CSAAGGSPYEQYF.

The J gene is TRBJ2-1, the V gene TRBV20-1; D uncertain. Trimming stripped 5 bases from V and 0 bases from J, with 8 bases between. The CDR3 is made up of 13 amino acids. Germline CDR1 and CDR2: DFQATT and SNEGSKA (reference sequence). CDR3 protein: CSASYYSYNEQFF. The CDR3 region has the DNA TGCAGTGCTTCTTACTACTCCTACAATGAGCAGTTCTTC.

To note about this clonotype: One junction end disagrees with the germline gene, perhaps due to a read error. This CDR3 is CASSPTGIGGLETQYF. CDR3 nucleotides: TGTGCTAGCAGCCCTACCGGGATAGGTGGGTTGGAGACCCAGTACTTC. This sequence joins TRBV7-7 and TRBJ2-5, with D possibly matching TRBD2 (5 bases). This CDR3 region has 16 residues. Germline-derived CDR1 and CDR2 are SSHAT and FNYEAQ (reference sequence).

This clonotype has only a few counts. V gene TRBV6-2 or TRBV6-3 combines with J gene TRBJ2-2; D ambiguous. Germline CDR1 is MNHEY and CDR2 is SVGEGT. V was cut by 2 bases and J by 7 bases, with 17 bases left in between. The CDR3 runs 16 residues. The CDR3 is CASSYHRPLIGGELFF. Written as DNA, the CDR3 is TGTGCCAGCAGTTACCACCGACCCCTAATCGGCGGGGAGCTGTTTTTT.

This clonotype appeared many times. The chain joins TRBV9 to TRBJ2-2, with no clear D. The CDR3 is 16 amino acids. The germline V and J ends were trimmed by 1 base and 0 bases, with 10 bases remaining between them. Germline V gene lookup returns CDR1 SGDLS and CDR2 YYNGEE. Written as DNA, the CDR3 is TGTGCCAGCAGCGTACGCACGGCCGCGAACACCGGGGAGCTGTTTTTT. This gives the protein CASSVRTAANTGELFF.

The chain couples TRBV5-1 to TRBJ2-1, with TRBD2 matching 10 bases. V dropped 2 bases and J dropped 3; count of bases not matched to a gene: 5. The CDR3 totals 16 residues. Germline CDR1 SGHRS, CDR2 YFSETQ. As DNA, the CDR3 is TGCGCCAGCAGCTTTACTAGCGGGGCACGCTACAATGAGCAGTTCTTC. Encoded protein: CASSFTSGARYNEQFF.

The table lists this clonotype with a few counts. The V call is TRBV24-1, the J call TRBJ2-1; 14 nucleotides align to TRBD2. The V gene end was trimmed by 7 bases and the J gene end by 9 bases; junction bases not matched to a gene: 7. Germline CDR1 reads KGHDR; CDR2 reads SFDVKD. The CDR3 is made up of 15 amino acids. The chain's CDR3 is CATSLGLAGVGEQFF. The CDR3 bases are TGTGCCACCAGCCTGGGACTAGCGGGAGTAGGTGAGCAGTTCTTC.

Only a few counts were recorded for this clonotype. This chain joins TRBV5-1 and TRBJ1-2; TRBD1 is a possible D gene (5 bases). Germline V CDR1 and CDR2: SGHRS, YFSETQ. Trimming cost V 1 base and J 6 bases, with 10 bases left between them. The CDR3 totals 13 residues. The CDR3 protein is CASSLRAGDGYTF. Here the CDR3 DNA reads TGCGCCAGCAGCTTGAGAGCGGGGGATGGCTACACCTTC.

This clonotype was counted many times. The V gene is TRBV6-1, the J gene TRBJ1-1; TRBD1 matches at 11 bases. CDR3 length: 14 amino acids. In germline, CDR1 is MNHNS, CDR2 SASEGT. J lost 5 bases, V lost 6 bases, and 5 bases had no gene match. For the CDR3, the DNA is TGTGCCAGCAGGATAGGGACAGGGGGGACTGAAGCTTTCTTT. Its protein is CASRIGTGGTEAFF.

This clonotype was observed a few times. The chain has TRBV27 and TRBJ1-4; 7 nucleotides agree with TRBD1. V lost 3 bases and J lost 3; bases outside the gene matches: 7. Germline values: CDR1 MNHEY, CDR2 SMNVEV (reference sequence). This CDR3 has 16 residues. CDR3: CASSFSVTGPNEKLFF. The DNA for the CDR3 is TGTGCCAGCAGTTTCTCGGTGACAGGGCCTAATGAAAAACTGTTTTTT.

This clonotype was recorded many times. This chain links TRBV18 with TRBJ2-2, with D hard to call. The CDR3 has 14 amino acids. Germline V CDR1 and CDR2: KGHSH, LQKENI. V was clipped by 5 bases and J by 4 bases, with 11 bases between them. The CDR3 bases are TGTGCCAGCTCAACCCAGAGAACCACCGGGGAGCTGTTTTTT. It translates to CASSTQRTTGELFF. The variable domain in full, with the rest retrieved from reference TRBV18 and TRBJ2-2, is NAGVMQNPRHLVRRRGQEARLRCSPMKGHSHVYWYRQLPEEGLKFMVYLQKENIIDESGMPKERFSAEFPKEGPSILRIQQVVRGDSAAYFCASSTQRTTGELFFGEGSRLTVL.